This paragraph covers one T cell receptor beta chain sequence. What it binds is not known. Sequencing was performed with immunoSEQ multiplex PCR; in TCRdb, only in-frame clones are kept and a portion is missing. This sample has 50,000 or so clones, with roughly 84% found just once. The sample comes from a study of radiotherapy plus CTLA-4 blockade in lung cancer. Whole-study context: Objective response rate was about 18%; disease control rate, around 30%.

General study points: Radiotherapy with ipilimumab was followed by blood expansion of tumor-derived clones. Alongside interferon-beta, early blood T cell clone dynamics were reportedly the best predictor of response.

V was cut by 8 bases and J by 0 bases, with 11 bases left in between. Germline V gives CDR1 ENHRY, CDR2 SYGVKD. This CDR3 spans 14 amino acids. CTLA-4 blockade with ipilimumab, together with focal radiation, was given to patients with chemo-refractory metastatic non-small-cell lung cancer. The V call is TRBV10-3, the J call TRBJ2-1; D ambiguous. The sample here was peripheral blood, taken from a patient treated with radiotherapy plus ipilimumab. The receptor comes from a human donor with non-small cell lung cancer who had a partial response to radiotherapy plus ipilimumab. The CDR3 DNA follows: TGTGCCATCGGGCTCTCGAGCTCCTACAATGAGCAGTTCTTC. This sequence encodes CAIGLSSSYNEQFF.